The TCR beta chain under discussion was sequenced for a study of blood T cells in healthy people across ages. This CDR3 contains 16 residues. The J segment lost 12 bases and the V segment lost 0 bases, leaving 10 bases of the junction unmatched. Germline loops: CDR1 SGHRS, CDR2 YFSETQ. The authors drew around 9.4 milliliters of peripheral blood from each donor. Primers used in a second PCR of roughly 6 to 11 cycles were a sample-barcoded 5' primer and a J-beta primer mix. Per-sample output comprised a minimum of 3 million paired-end reads containing CDR3. TCRdb analysed the 5' RACE reads with MiXCR anew, one entry per CDR3 protein. The top ten hold approximately 13% of the sample, which has hundreds of thousands of distinct CDR3 sequences, around 52% seen once.

The V and J genes are TRBV5-1 and TRBJ2-1, with 12 nucleotides matching TRBD2. Sequencing was performed on blood. This sequence originates from a woman at least 80 years old in good health. CDR3: CASSLGLAGVTDTQFF. As DNA, the CDR3 is TGCGCCAGCAGCTTGGGACTAGCGGGGGTAACAGATACGCAGTTCTTC.